Shown below are 14 T cell receptor beta chains from a single sample sequenced in a study of T-cell reconstitution after alpha-beta-depleted transplantation in children. Researchers prepared the TCRbeta library using unique molecular identifiers, the study reports. TCRdb re-analysed the PCR reads in MiXCR, keeping a single row per CDR3 protein. The table has roughly 490,000 distinct CDR3 sequences, roughly an eighth seen once. The material sequenced was PBMCs, mostly from graft donor cells, taken 180 days after TCRalphabeta/CD19-depleted stem cell transplant. These receptors originate from a female patient between 2 and 10 years old who had a stem cell transplant for aplastic anemia, so the T cells may come from the graft donor.

V gene TRBV24-1 combines with J gene TRBJ2-2; D may be TRBD2 (6 bases). The CDR3 loop spans 12 amino acids. Deletions cut 9 bases from V and 4 bases from J, with 8 bases between. Per the germline V gene, CDR1 is KGHDR and CDR2 is SFDVKD. CDR3 coding DNA: TGTGCCACCTTGGGGGGCACCGGGGAGCTGTTTTTT. Translation: CATLGGTGELFF.

This rearrangement joins TRBV7-2 to TRBJ2-6; TRBD1 matches 8 bases. Germline CDR1 is SGHTA and CDR2 is FQGNSA. This CDR3 has 16 amino acids. V dropped 8 bases and J dropped 0; count of bases not matched to a gene: 6. The CDR3 region is CASPRQGRSGANVLTF. The CDR3 DNA reads as TGTGCCAGCCCGCGACAGGGGCGCTCTGGGGCCAACGTCCTGACTTTC.

The V and J genes are TRBV12-3 or TRBV12-4 and TRBJ2-3; TRBD1 aligns across 7 bases. V shed 3 bases, J shed 2 bases, and the junction held 14 bases outside the gene matches. The CDR3 covers 18 residues. This chain's CDR3 is CASSFKAHRDSYTDTQYF. The DNA for the CDR3 is TGTGCCAGCAGTTTTAAAGCTCACAGGGACAGTTACACAGATACGCAGTATTTT.

Concerning this clonotype: Since no conserved phenylalanine or tryptophan closes the CDR3, a read error is the likely cause. The rearrangement links TRBV10-3 to TRBJ1-1; weak D call: TRBD1 (6 bases). The CDR3 is 12 amino acids. V shed 10 bases and J shed 4 bases, with 13 bases lying between them. The germline V gene has CDR1 ENHRY and CDR2 SYGVKD. CDR3 bases: TGTGCCAGCGCTAGGGGGGGCACTGAAGCTTTCTTG. Residues: CASARGGTEAFL.

This clonotype was counted ten times or more. The chain carries TRBV20-1 and TRBJ2-1; the D is unclear. Germline assignment: CDR1 DFQATT and CDR2 SNEGSKA (reference sequence). The CDR3 has 14 residues. The V and J ends lost 0 bases and 2 bases respectively, with 8 bases between them. CDR3 bases: TGCAGTGCTAGAGAGGGCTTTACCTACAATGAGCAGTTCTTC. Translating it yields CSAREGFTYNEQFF.

This clonotype was detected ten times or more. This sequence joins TRBV12-3 or TRBV12-4 and TRBJ2-3; D perhaps matches TRBD1 (5 bases). The CDR3 runs to 16 residues. V lost 4 bases and J 2 bases, leaving 16 bases between the germline ends. CDR3 nucleotides: TGTGCCAGCAGTTCCTACAGGTACCCCCACACAGATACGCAGTATTTT. Its protein is CASSSYRYPHTDTQYF.

This rearrangement joins TRBV7-9 to TRBJ2-7; D remains unclear. Germline V gene sequence: CDR1 SEHNR, CDR2 FQNEAQ (reference sequence). V lost 3 bases and J 2 bases, leaving 8 bases between the germline ends. The CDR3 length is 13 residues. The CDR3 here is CASSFLTAYEQYV. CDR3 bases: TGTGCCAGCAGCTTCCTGACGGCCTACGAGCAGTACGTC.

This clonotype has just one count. This sequence joins TRBV19 and TRBJ2-2; D gene uncertain. The germline V gene encodes CDR1 LNHDA and CDR2 SQIVND (reference sequence). This CDR3 spans 15 amino acids. V lost 7 bases and J 0 bases, leaving 12 bases between the germline ends. The CDR3 reads CASTLDRSNTGELFF. In nucleotides, the CDR3 is TGTGCCAGTACCCTCGACCGCTCGAACACCGGGGAGCTGTTTTTT.

This clonotype was recorded at least ten times. CDR3 region: CASSQVPNTDTQYF. As DNA, the CDR3 is TGTGCCAGCAGCCAAGTCCCGAACACAGATACGCAGTATTTT. The V call is TRBV14, the J call TRBJ2-3; D uncertain. The CDR3 contains 14 residues. Germline loops: CDR1 SGHDN, CDR2 FVKESK. The V and J ends lost 1 base and 2 bases respectively, with 7 bases between them.

The table lists this clonotype with a few counts. The chain joins TRBV18 to TRBJ1-3, with a possible D match to TRBD1 (5 bases). The ends were cut back, 0 bases at V and 2 bases at J, with 11 bases in the middle. CDR1 and CDR2 from the germline V gene are KGHSH and LQKENI. The CDR3 has 16 residues. CDR3 residues: CASSPPPGPPGNTIYF. The CDR3 bases are TGTGCCAGCTCACCACCGCCAGGGCCCCCTGGAAACACCATATATTTT.

The J gene is TRBJ2-1, the V gene TRBV20-1; TRBD2 agrees at 11 bases. In germline, CDR1 is DFQATT, CDR2 SNEGSKA (reference sequence). This CDR3 spans 18 amino acids. The trim removed 3 bases at V and 0 bases at J, leaving 10 bases unmatched. For the CDR3, the DNA is TGCAGTGCTAGCCTCTTAGCGGGAGGGCCCATCTCCTACAATGAGCAGTTCTTC. Amino acid sequence: CSASLLAGGPISYNEQFF.

The chain has TRBV5-1 and TRBJ1-4; 7 bases line up with TRBD1. The CDR3 sequence is 16 residues long. Germline CDR1 is SGHRS and CDR2 is YFSETQ. The ends lost 4 bases at V and 0 bases at J; junction bases unmatched: 6. CDR3 coding DNA: TGCGCCAGCAGCCTTGGACAGGACGCAACTAATGAAAAACTGTTTTTT. It translates to CASSLGQDATNEKLFF.

Details on this clonotype: A much more abundant neighbour one base away suggests this may be a read error. The chain recombines TRBV29-1 with TRBJ2-5, with TRBD1 matching over 7 bases. The V and J ends lost 2 bases and 2 bases, in that order; junction bases with no gene match: 5. This CDR3 is built from 14 residues. Per the germline V gene, CDR1 is SQVTM and CDR2 is ANQGSEA. CDR3 coding DNA: TGCAGCGTTGAACCGGCCAGGGGGCAAGAGACCCAGTACTTC. It is translated as CSVEPARGQETQYF.

This clonotype was detected a few times. This chain's CDR3 is CSARGDRGSTDTQYF. The CDR3 nucleotides read TGCAGTGCTAGAGGGGACAGGGGGAGCACAGATACGCAGTATTTT. The chain uses TRBV20-1 and TRBJ2-3; 11 positions agree with TRBD1. V dropped 1 base and J dropped 0; count of bases not matched to a gene: 0. The CDR3 runs to 15 residues. Per the germline V gene, CDR1 is DFQATT and CDR2 is SNEGSKA (reference sequence).